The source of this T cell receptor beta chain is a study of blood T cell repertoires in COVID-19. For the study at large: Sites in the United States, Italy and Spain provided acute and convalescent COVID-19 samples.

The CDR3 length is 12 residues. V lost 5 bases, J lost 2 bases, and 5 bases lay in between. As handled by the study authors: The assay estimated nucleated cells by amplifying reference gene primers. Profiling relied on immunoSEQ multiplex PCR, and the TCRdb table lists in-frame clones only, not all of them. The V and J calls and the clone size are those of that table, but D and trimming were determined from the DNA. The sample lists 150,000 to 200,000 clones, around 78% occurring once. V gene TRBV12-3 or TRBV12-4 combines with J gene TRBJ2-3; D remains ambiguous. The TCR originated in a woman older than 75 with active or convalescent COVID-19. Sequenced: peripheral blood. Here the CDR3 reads CASSILTDTQYF. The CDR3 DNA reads TGTGCCAGCAGTATCCTCACAGATACGCAGTATTTT.